The following is a TCR beta chain sequence with its context. Its antigen is unknown. In nominal health when sampled, donors likely had unrecorded immune exposures nonetheless. This sample is drawn from a study of cytomegalovirus exposure and HLA in healthy donors. Study summary: Early released data had around 88 million unique TCRs, all coming from HLA-typed donors. Study-wide results and limits: In a later analysis, at a false discovery rate of 0.05, roughly 17,000 TCR beta sequences were associated with HLA alleles.

The CDR3 spans 16 residues. Germline CDR1 SNHLY, CDR2 FYNNEI. V was pared by 10 bases and J by 2 bases, with 14 bases of the junction left unmatched. Vbeta (60) and Jbeta (13) primers were used in the PCR. The method was immunoSEQ multiplex PCR; TCRdb's version includes in-frame clones alone and lacks a portion of them. The table lists around 210,000 clones, 70% to 80% of them singletons, with around 0.4% in the top ten. The sample taken for sequencing was PBMCs. The rearrangement uses TRBV2 and TRBJ2-3, with TRBD2 matching over 8 bases. The origin of this receptor is a male donor in good health and CMV-seropositive. The CDR3 region has the DNA TGTGCCACCCCCCCACGCGGGGGGCGAAACACAGATACGCAGTATTTT. Translated, it gives CATPPRGGRNTDTQYF.